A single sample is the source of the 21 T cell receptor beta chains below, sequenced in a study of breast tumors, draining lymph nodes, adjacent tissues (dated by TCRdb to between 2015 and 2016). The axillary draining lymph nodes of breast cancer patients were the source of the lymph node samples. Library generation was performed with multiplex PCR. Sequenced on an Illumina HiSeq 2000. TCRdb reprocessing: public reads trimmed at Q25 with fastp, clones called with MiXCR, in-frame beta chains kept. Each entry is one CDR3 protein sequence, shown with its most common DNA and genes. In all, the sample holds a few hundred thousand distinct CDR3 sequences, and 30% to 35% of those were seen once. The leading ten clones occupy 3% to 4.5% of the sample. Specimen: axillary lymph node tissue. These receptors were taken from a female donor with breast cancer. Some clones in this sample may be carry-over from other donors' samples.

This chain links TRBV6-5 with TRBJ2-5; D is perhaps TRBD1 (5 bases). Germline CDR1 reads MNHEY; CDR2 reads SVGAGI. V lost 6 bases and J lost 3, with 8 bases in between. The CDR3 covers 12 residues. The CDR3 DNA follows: TGTGCCAGCAGGCCGACAGAAGAGACCCAGTACTTC. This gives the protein CASRPTEETQYF.

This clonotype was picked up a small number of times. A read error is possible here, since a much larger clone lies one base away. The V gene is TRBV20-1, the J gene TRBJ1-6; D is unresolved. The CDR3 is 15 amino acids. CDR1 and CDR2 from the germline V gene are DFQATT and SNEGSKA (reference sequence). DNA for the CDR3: TGCAGTGCTAGAGTACGCAGCTCCTATACTTCACCCCTCCACTTT. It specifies CSARVRSSYTSPLHF.

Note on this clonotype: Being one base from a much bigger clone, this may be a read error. The DNA for the CDR3 is TGTGCCTGGAGTGTAGGGTGGAACACCGGGGAGCTGTTTTTT. Translating it yields CAWSVGWNTGELFF. The V gene is TRBV30, the J gene TRBJ2-2; D gene ambiguous. From germline, CDR1 is GTSNPN and CDR2 SVGIG (reference sequence). V dropped 0 bases and J dropped 1 base, with 6 bases sitting between them. There are 14 residues in the CDR3. Filled out from reference TRBV30 and TRBJ2-2, the complete variable domain reads SQTIHQWPATLVQPVGSPLSLECTVEGTSNPNLYWYRQAAGRGLQLLFYSVGIGQISSEVPQNLSASRPQDRQFILSSKKLLLSDSGFYLCAWSVGWNTGELFFGEGSRLTVL.

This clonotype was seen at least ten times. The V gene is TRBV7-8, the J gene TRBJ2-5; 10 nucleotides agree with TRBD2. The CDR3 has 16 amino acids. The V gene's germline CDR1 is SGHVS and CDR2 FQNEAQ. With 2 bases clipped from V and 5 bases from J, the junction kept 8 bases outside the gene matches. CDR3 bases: TGTGCCAGCAGCTTAAGGTCTAGCGGGAGTGTCGAGACCCAGTACTTC. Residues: CASSLRSSGSVETQYF.

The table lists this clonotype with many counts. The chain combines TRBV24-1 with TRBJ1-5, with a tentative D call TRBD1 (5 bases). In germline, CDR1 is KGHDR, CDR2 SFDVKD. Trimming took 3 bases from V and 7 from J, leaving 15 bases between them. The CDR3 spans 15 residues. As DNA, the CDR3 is TGTGCCACCAGTGATCCCAGGGCTTTAGGCCAGCCCCAGCATTTT. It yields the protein CATSDPRALGQPQHF.

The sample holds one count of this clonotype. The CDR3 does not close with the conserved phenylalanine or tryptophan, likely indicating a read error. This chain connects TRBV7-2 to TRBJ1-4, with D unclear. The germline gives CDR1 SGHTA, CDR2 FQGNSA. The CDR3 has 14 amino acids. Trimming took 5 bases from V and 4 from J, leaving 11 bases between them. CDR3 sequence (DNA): TGTGCCAGCAGCCCCGACACTCTTAATGAAAAACTGTTTCTT. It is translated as CASSPDTLNEKLFL.

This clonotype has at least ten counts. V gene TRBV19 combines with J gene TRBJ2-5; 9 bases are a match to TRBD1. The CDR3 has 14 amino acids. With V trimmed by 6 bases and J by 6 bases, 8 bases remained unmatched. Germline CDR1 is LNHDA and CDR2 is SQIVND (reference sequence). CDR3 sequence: CASSPTGGGQTQYF. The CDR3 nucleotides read TGTGCCAGTAGCCCTACAGGGGGCGGGCAGACCCAGTACTTC.

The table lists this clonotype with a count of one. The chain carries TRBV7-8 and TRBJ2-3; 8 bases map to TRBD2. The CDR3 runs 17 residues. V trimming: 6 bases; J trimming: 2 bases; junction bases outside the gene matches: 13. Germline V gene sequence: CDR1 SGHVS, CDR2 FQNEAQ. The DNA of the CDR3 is TGTGCCAGCAGACAGGGACGGGGGGGATCTCCCACAGATACGCAGTATTTT. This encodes CASRQGRGGSPTDTQYF.

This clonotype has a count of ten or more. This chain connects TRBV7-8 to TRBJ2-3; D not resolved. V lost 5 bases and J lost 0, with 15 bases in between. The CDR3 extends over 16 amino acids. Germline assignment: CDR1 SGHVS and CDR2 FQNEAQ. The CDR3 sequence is CASSTRVVRSTDTQYF. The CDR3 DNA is TGTGCCAGCAGCACCCGGGTCGTACGTAGCACAGATACGCAGTATTTT.

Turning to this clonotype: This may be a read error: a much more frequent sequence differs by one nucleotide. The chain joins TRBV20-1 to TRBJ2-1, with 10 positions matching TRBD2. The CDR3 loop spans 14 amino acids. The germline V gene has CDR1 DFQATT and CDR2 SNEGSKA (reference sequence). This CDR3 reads CSQAGAGGSTEQFF. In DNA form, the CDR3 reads TGCAGCCAGGCAGGAGCGGGGGGGTCTACTGAGCAGTTCTTC.

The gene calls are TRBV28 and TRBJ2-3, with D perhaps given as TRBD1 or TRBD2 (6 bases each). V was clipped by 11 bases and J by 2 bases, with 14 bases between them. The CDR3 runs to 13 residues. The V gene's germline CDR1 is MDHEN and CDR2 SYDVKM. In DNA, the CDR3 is TGTGCCGCAGGGGCGGGGTACACAGATACGCAGTATTTT. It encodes CAAGAGYTDTQYF.

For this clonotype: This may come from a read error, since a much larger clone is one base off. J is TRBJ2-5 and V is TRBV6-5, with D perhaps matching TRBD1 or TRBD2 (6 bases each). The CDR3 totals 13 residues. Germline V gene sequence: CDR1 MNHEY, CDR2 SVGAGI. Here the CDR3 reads CVSSYGGGETQYF. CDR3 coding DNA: TGTGTCAGCAGTTACGGGGGCGGAGAGACCCAGTACTTC.

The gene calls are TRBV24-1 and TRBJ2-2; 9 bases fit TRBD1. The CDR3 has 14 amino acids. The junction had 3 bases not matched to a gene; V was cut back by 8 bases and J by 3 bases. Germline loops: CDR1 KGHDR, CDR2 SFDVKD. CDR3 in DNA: TGTGCCACCAAGGGACAGGGAGACACCGGGGAGCTGTTTTTT. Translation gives CATKGQGDTGELFF.

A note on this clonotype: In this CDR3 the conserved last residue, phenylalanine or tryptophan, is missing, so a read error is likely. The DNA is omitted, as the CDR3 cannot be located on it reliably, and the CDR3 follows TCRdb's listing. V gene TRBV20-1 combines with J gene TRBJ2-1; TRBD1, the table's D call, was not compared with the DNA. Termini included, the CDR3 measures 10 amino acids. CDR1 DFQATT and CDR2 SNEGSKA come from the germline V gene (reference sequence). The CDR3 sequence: CSARGRQGNT.

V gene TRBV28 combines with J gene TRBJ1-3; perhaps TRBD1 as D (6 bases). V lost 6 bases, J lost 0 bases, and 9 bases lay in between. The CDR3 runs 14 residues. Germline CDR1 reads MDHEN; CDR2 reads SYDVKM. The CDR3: CASRLTGSGNTIYF. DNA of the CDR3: TGTGCCAGCAGACTGACAGGCTCTGGAAACACCATATATTTT.

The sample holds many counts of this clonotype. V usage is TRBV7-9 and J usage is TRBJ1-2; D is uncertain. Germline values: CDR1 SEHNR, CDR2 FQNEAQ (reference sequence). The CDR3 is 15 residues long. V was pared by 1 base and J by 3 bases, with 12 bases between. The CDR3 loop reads CASSLGVILDYGYTF. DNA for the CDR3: TGTGCCAGCAGCTTAGGGGTAATATTAGACTATGGCTACACCTTC. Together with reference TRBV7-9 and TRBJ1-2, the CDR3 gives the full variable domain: DTGVSQNPRHKITKRGQNVTFRCDPISEHNRLYWYRQTLGQGPEFLTYFQNEAQLEKSRLLSDRFSAERPKGSFSTLEIQRTEQGDSAMYLCASSLGVILDYGYTFGSGTRLTVV.

CDR3 sequence: CSARVSQGASTDTQYF. In DNA, the CDR3 is TGCAGTGCTAGGGTATCCCAGGGGGCGTCCACAGATACGCAGTATTTT. This sequence joins TRBV20-1 and TRBJ2-3, with 8 bases identical to TRBD1. The ends lost 3 bases at V and 2 bases at J; junction bases unmatched: 10. The CDR3 runs to 16 residues. Germline lookup yields CDR1 DFQATT and CDR2 SNEGSKA (reference sequence).

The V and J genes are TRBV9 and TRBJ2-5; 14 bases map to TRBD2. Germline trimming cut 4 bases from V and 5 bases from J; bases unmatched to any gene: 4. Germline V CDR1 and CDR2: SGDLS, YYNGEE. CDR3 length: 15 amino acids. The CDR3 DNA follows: TGTGCCAGCAGCCCGACTAGCGGGGGGGTGGAGACCCAGTACTTC. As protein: CASSPTSGGVETQYF.

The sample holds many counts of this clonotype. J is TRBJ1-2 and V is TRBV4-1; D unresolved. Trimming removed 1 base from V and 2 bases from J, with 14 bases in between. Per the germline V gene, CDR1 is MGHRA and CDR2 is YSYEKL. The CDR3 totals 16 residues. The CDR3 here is CASSQVPGVGNYGYTF. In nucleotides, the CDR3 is TGCGCCAGCAGCCAAGTCCCCGGCGTAGGCAACTATGGCTACACCTTC.

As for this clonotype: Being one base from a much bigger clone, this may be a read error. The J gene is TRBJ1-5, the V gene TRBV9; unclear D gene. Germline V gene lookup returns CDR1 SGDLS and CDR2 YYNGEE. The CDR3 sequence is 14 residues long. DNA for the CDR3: TGTGCCAGCAGCGGACCTGGGGTAAATCAGCCCCAGCCTTTT. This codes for CASSGPGVNQPQPF.

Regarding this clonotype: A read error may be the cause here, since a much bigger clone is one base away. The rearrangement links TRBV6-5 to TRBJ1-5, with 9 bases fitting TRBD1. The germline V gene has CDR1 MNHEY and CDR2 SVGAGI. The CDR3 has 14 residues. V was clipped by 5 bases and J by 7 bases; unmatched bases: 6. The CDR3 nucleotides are TGTGCCAGCAGTACAGGGGGCGCGGGGCAGCCCCAGCATTTT. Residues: CASSTGGAGQPQHF.